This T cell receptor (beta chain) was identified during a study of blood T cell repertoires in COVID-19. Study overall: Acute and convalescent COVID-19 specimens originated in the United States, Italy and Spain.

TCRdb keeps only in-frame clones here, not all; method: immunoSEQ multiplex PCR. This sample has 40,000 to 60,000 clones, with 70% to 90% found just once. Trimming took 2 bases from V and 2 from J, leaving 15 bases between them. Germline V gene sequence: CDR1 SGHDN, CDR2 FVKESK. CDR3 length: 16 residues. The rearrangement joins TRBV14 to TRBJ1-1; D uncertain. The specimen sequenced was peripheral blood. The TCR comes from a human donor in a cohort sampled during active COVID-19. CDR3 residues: CASSQSVHRANTEAFF. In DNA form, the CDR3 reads TGTGCCAGCAGCCAAAGTGTCCACAGAGCTAACACTGAAGCTTTCTTT.